These 16 T cell receptor beta chains share one sample of origin, sequenced in a study of human T cells and chemical hapten exposure. The time point was: pre-sensitization, week 0. Treatment here: therapeutic diphenylcyclopropenone sensitization with weekly scalp DPC. TCRdb itself ran the RACE reads through MiXCR, one entry per CDR3 protein. This table has around 120,000 distinct CDR3 sequences, roughly 14% appearing once. The specimen comprised whole blood, sampled in connection with sensitization to the hapten diphenylcyclopropenone (DPC). The source is a woman younger than 35 with alopecia areata. Some clones in this sample may be carry-over from other donors' samples.

The chain recombines TRBV7-9 with TRBJ1-5, with D possibly TRBD1 on 6 matching bases. Looked up from germline, CDR1 is SEHNR and CDR2 is FQNEAQ (reference sequence). The V end lost 1 base, the J end lost 2 bases, and 9 bases lay between the germline ends. This CDR3 contains 15 residues. CDR3 region: CASSLVDRGNQPQHF. The CDR3 nucleotides are TGTGCCAGCAGCTTAGTGGACAGAGGCAATCAGCCCCAGCATTTT.

This clonotype was seen more than once but under ten times. In nucleotides, the CDR3 is TGTGCCAGCAGTTTAAGGCAGGGCGGGACCCAGTACTTC. It codes for CASSLRQGGTQYF. The V call is TRBV27, the J call TRBJ2-5; tentatively, D is TRBD1 (5 bases). V lost 2 bases to trimming and J lost 7 bases, with 11 bases between them. This CDR3 is 13 amino acids long. The germline CDR1 and CDR2 sequences are MNHEY and SMNVEV (reference sequence).

The chain links TRBV20-1 to TRBJ2-2; the match to TRBD2 covers 8 bases. Germline V gene sequence: CDR1 DFQATT, CDR2 SNEGSKA (reference sequence). V was pared by 5 bases and J by 6 bases, with 8 bases of the junction left unmatched. The CDR3 is 14 amino acids. As DNA, the CDR3 is TGCAGTGCTCCGGGACTAGAGCCCGCCGGGGAGCTGTTTTTT. It translates to CSAPGLEPAGELFF.

As for this clonotype: A much larger clone sits a single nucleotide away, making a read error possible. V gene TRBV6-5 combines with J gene TRBJ1-2; no clear D gene. Germline CDR1 MNHEY, CDR2 SVGAGI. This CDR3 is built from 14 residues. The CDR3 coding sequence is TGTGCCAGCAGTTACGGGAGAGGGAACTATGGCTGCACCTTC. This gives the protein CASSYGRGNYGCTF.

This chain uses TRBV7-2 with TRBJ2-5, with D unresolved. V was trimmed by 0 bases and J by 1 base, leaving 9 bases between them. This CDR3 is built from 15 residues. Germline V gives CDR1 SGHTA, CDR2 FQGNSA. CDR3: CASSLAGTLQETQYF. The CDR3 nucleotides read TGTGCCAGCAGCTTAGCGGGAACGCTCCAAGAGACCCAGTACTTC.

J is TRBJ2-1 and V is TRBV7-6; TRBD2 matches 9 bases. CDR1 is SGHVS, CDR2 FNYEAQ, per germline. Germline trimming cut 5 bases from V and 2 bases from J; bases unmatched to any gene: 10. This CDR3 has 17 amino acids. DNA of the CDR3: TGTGCCAGCAGCGGCGGTGGTAGCGGGGGTACCTACAATGAGCAGTTCTTC. Translated: CASSGGGSGGTYNEQFF.

A few counts support this clonotype. The chain combines TRBV7-2 with TRBJ2-3; TRBD2 agrees at 9 bases. Trimming took 5 bases from V and 2 from J; bases not matched to a gene: 5. The length of the CDR3 is 15 residues. In germline, CDR1 is SGHTA, CDR2 FQGNSA. CDR3 bases: TGTGCCAGCAGCCTTAGCGGGGGAACCACAGATACGCAGTATTTT. Its protein is CASSLSGGTTDTQYF.

The chain couples TRBV29-1 to TRBJ1-1, with TRBD1 as a possible D gene (5 bases). Germline V gene lookup returns CDR1 SQVTM and CDR2 ANQGSEA. The CDR3 has 15 amino acids. V gave up 3 bases and J gave up 1 base, with 15 bases separating them. The CDR3 sequence is CSVDPTGGWNTEAFF. CDR3 in DNA: TGCAGCGTTGACCCTACCGGGGGGTGGAACACTGAAGCTTTCTTT.

This clonotype was seen more than once but under ten times. The chain couples TRBV7-9 to TRBJ1-5, with 9 nucleotides matching TRBD1. The germline V gene encodes CDR1 SEHNR and CDR2 FQNEAQ (reference sequence). The junction had 5 bases not matched to a gene; V was cut back by 3 bases and J by 5 bases. This CDR3 is 15 amino acids long. The CDR3 loop is CASSLTGGIDQPQHF. The CDR3 DNA sequence: TGTGCCAGCAGCTTGACAGGGGGAATAGATCAGCCCCAGCATTTT.

This clonotype occurred a few times. The chain has TRBV6-1 and TRBJ1-6; 7 bases agree with TRBD1. V lost 7 bases, J lost 4 bases, and 1 base stayed unmatched. Germline loops: CDR1 MNHNS, CDR2 SASEGT. The CDR3 spans 13 residues. The CDR3 sequence: CASTGQYNSPLHF. The CDR3 region has the DNA TGTGCCAGCACGGGACAGTATAATTCACCCCTCCACTTT.

This clonotype was seen a handful of times. The genes are TRBV21-1 and TRBJ2-7; the table's D gene call, TRBD2, was not cross checked with the DNA. TRBV21-1 is a known pseudogene. The CDR3 covers 16 residues. CDR3 bases: TGTGCCAGCAGCAAGGACGAGGAGGACTTGAAGTACGAGCAGTACTTC. This translates into CASSKDEEDLKYEQYF.

In this sample, this clonotype turned up a few times. V and J are TRBV14 and TRBJ2-3, with D tentatively TRBD1 (7 bases). There are 16 residues in the CDR3. Germline CDR1 is SGHDN and CDR2 is FVKESK. V gave up 0 bases and J gave up 4 bases, with 14 bases separating them. This CDR3 is CASSQDSGRGADTQYF. The CDR3 nucleotides read TGTGCCAGCAGCCAAGATTCCGGCAGGGGGGCAGATACGCAGTATTTT.

At least ten counts were recorded for this clonotype. The chain is built from TRBV5-1 and TRBJ2-5; 7 bases fit TRBD2. The V segment lost 4 bases and the J segment 2 bases; nucleotides outside the gene matches: 14. This CDR3 region has 17 residues. Germline V gene lookup returns CDR1 SGHRS and CDR2 YFSETQ. The CDR3 bases are TGCGCCAGCAGCCTGGTTGGAAGCGGGGTCTTACAAGAGACCCAGTACTTC. Translated, it gives CASSLVGSGVLQETQYF.

This clonotype was counted many times. J is TRBJ2-5 and V is TRBV7-6; D may be TRBD2 (5 bases). Germline V gene sequence: CDR1 SGHVS, CDR2 FNYEAQ. Trimming stripped 1 base from V and 3 bases from J, with 6 bases between. This CDR3 region has 13 residues. CDR3 in amino acids: CASSLVGKETQYF. In DNA, the CDR3 is TGTGCCAGCAGCTTAGTCGGGAAAGAGACCCAGTACTTC.

In this sample, this clonotype turned up many times. This rearrangement joins TRBV29-1 to TRBJ1-1; 9 positions agree with TRBD1. This CDR3 is 14 amino acids long. V dropped 7 bases and J dropped 5; count of bases not matched to a gene: 11. Germline loops: CDR1 SQVTM, CDR2 ANQGSEA. CDR3 sequence: CSGLDRGKRTEAFF. CDR3 in DNA: TGCAGCGGACTCGACAGGGGGAAAAGGACTGAAGCTTTCTTT.

The chain recombines TRBV2 with TRBJ1-2, with 7 nucleotides matching TRBD1. V lost 5 bases to trimming and J lost 3 bases; unmatched junction nucleotides: 6. The CDR3 extends over 14 amino acids. Looked up from germline, CDR1 is SNHLY and CDR2 is FYNNEI. The CDR3 DNA is TGTGCCAGCAGTCCTCGGGACAGTTACTATGGCTACACCTTC. Translating it yields CASSPRDSYYGYTF.